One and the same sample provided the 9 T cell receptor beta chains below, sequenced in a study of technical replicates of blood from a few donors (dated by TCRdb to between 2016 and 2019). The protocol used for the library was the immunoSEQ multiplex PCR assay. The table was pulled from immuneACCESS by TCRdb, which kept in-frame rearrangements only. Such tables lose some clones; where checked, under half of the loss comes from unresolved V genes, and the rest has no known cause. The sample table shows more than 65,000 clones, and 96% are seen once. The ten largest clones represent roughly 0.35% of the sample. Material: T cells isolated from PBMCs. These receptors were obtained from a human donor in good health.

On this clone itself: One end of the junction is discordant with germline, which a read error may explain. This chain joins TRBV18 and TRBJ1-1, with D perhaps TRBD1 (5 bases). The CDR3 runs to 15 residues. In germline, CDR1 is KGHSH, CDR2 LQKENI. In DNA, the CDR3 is TGTGCCAGCTCTCTCCGGGACGGGGGAAACAGTGAAGCTTTCTTT. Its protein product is CASSLRDGGNSEAFF. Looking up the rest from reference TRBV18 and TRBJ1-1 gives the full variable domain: NAGVMQNPRHLVRRRGQEARLRCSPMKGHSHVYWYRQLPEEGLKFMVYLQKENIIDESGMPKERFSAEFPKEGPSILRIQQVVRGDSAAYFCASSLRDGGNSEAFFGQGTRLTVV.

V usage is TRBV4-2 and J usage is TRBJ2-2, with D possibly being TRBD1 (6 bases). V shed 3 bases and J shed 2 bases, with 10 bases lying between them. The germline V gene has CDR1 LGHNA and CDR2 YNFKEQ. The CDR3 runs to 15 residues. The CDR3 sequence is CASSQRTENTGELFF. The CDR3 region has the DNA TGTGCCAGCAGCCAGAGGACAGAAAACACCGGGGAGCTGTTTTTT.

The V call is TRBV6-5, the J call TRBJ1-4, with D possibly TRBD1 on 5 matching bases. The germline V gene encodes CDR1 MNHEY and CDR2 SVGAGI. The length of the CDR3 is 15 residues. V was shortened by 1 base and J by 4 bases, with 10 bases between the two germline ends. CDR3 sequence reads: CASSYYGGLNEKLFF. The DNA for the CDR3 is TGTGCCAGCAGTTACTACGGGGGACTTAATGAAAAACTGTTTTTT.

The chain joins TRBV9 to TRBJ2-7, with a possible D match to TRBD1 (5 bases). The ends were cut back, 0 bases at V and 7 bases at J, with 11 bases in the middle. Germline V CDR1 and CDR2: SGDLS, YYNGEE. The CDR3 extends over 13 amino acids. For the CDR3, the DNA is TGTGCCAGCAGCGTAGGACAGAGAAGTGAGCAGTACTTC. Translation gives CASSVGQRSEQYF.

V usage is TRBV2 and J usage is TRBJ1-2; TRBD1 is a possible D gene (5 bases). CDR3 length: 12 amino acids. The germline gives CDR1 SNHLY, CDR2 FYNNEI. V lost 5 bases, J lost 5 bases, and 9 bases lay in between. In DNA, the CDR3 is TGTGCCAGCAGTTTGACAGAATATGGCTACACCTTC. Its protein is CASSLTEYGYTF.

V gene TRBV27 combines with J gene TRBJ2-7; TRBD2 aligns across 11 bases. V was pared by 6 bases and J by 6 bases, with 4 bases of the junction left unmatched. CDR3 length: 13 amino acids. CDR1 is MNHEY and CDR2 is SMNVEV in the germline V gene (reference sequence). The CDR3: CASRLAGAPEQYF. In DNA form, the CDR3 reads TGTGCCAGCAGACTAGCGGGAGCCCCCGAGCAGTACTTC.

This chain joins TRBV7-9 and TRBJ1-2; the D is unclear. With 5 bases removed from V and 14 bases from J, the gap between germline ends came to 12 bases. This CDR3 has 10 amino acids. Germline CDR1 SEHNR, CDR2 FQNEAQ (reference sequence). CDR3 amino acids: CASSPLLETF. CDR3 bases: TGTGCCAGCAGCCCACTACTCGAAACCTTC.

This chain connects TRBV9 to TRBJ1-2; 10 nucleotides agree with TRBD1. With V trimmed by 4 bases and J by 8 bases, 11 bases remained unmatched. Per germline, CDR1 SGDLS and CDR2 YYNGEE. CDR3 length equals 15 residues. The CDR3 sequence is CASSPYIGTGDGYTF. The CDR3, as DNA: TGTGCCAGCAGCCCGTACATAGGGACAGGGGACGGCTACACCTTC.

The CDR3 DNA follows: TGTGCCAGCAGCCTTACAGGGGGGCGCAATCAGCCCCAGCATTTT. Its translation: CASSLTGGRNQPQHF. The gene calls are TRBV7-8 and TRBJ1-5; 8 bases fit TRBD1. V lost 5 bases and J lost 2; bases outside the gene matches: 5. This CDR3 comprises 15 residues. CDR1 SGHVS and CDR2 FQNEAQ come from the germline V gene.